The 30 T cell receptor beta chains presented below share a single source sample, sequenced in a study of neurological immune-mediated disorders. TCRdb processed the 5' RACE reads anew with MiXCR; each CDR3 protein has one entry. The repertoire holds about 71,000 distinct CDR3 sequences, with roughly an eighth as singletons. Time point here: longitudinal time-point 1 (baseline). The sample taken for sequencing was PBMCs. The receptors were gathered from a female donor with HTLV-1-associated myelopathy (HAM/TSP).

There are many counts of this clonotype. V gene TRBV5-1 combines with J gene TRBJ1-6; D remains ambiguous. V lost 4 bases and J lost 2, with 10 bases in between. CDR1 SGHRS and CDR2 YFSETQ come from the germline V gene. The CDR3 is made up of 15 amino acids. CDR3 loop: CASSPDGPYNSPLHF. CDR3 nucleotide sequence: TGCGCCAGCAGCCCCGACGGCCCCTATAATTCACCCCTCCACTTT.

The genes are TRBV5-1 and TRBJ1-3; D remains unclear. Per germline, CDR1 SGHRS and CDR2 YFSETQ. The V end was cut by 3 bases, the J end by 4 bases, with 8 bases between. This CDR3 contains 13 residues. The DNA for the CDR3 is TGCGCCAGCAGCTCTCCAAGGGGAAACACCATATATTTT. Translation gives CASSSPRGNTIYF.

To note about this clonotype: A much larger clone differs from this one at a single base, so this may be a read error. The chain employs TRBV28 and TRBJ1-1, with TRBD1 identical over 9 bases. Germline-derived CDR1 and CDR2 are MDHEN and SYDVKM. The length of the CDR3 is 14 residues. Written as DNA, the CDR3 is TGTGCCGGCAGACGGGACAGGGCGGACACTGAAGCTTTCTTT. Translating it yields CAGRRDRADTEAFF.

This clonotype has a count of ten or more. The V and J genes are TRBV4-1 and TRBJ2-1; D gene unclear. V lost 0 bases and J lost 5, with 14 bases in between. This CDR3 comprises 16 residues. Germline values: CDR1 MGHRA, CDR2 YSYEKL. CDR3 residues: CASSQDGRVWNNEQFF. The CDR3 region has the DNA TGCGCCAGCAGCCAAGATGGAAGGGTATGGAACAATGAGCAGTTCTTC.

The chain is built from TRBV28 and TRBJ2-1; tentative D call: TRBD1 (6 bases). CDR3 length equals 15 residues. Germline lookup yields CDR1 MDHEN and CDR2 SYDVKM. V shed 4 bases and J shed 10 bases, with 20 bases lying between them. In nucleotides, the CDR3 is TGTGCCAGCAGTTATACCGGGACAATCTACTCAGAGCAGTTCTTC. Its protein is CASSYTGTIYSEQFF. The complete variable domain, with remaining parts taken from reference TRBV28 and TRBJ2-1, reads DVKVTQSSRYLVKRTGEKVFLECVQDMDHENMFWYRQDPGLGLRLIYFSYDVKMKEKGDIPEGYSVSREKKERFSLILESASTNQTSMYLCASSYTGTIYSEQFFGPGTRLTVL.

In its sample, this clonotype was seen many times. The chain employs TRBV5-5 and TRBJ1-1; 8 bases are shared with TRBD1. Germline assignment: CDR1 SGHKS and CDR2 YYEKEE (reference sequence). The CDR3 loop spans 13 amino acids. Unmatched junction bases numbered 6, after V lost 4 bases and J lost 7 bases. Written as DNA, the CDR3 is TGTGCCAGCAGCACCCTCGACAGGGGTGAAGCTTTCTTT. This sequence encodes CASSTLDRGEAFF.

This clonotype was observed a handful of times. The chain carries TRBV12-3 or TRBV12-4 and TRBJ2-3; 7 bases align to TRBD1. The CDR3 loop spans 15 amino acids. J was trimmed by 0 bases and V by 6 bases; bases with no gene match: 6. The CDR3 sequence: CASRKTGHSTDTQYF. In nucleotides, the CDR3 is TGTGCCAGCAGAAAGACAGGGCACAGCACAGATACGCAGTATTTT.

By sample share, this clonotype is medium-sized (0.01 to 0.1%). The chain links TRBV5-1 to TRBJ2-5; D perhaps matches TRBD2 (5 bases). The CDR3 runs 13 residues. Germline CDR1 reads SGHRS; CDR2 reads YFSETQ. Trimming stripped 1 base from V and 5 bases from J, with 9 bases between. The CDR3 nucleotides read TGCGCCAGCAGCTTGTCGGGGAGTGAGACCCAGTACTTC. Translating gives CASSLSGSETQYF.

Many counts were recorded for this clonotype. The chain couples TRBV14 to TRBJ1-2, with TRBD1 as a possible D gene (5 bases). The ends were cut back, 0 bases at V and 4 bases at J, with 9 bases in the middle. Germline CDR1 SGHDN, CDR2 FVKESK. This CDR3 contains 14 residues. The CDR3 region has the DNA TGTGCCAGCAGCCAAGATTACGGGACCTATGGCTACACCTTC. Protein sequence: CASSQDYGTYGYTF.

This clonotype was observed many times. The gene calls are TRBV6-2 or TRBV6-3 and TRBJ1-1, with 8 bases fitting TRBD1. Germline loops: CDR1 MNHEY, CDR2 SVGEGT. CDR3 length: 16 residues. V shed 1 base, J shed 1 base, and the junction held 5 bases outside the gene matches. Here the CDR3 DNA reads TGTGCCAGCAGTTACTACGGACAGGGCAAGAACACTGAAGCTTTCTTT. Its protein product is CASSYYGQGKNTEAFF.

Many counts were recorded for this clonotype. The chain uses TRBV7-8 and TRBJ1-1; D gene unclear. The ends were cut back, 5 bases at V and 5 bases at J, with 21 bases in the middle. This CDR3 is 16 amino acids long. Per the germline V gene, CDR1 is SGHVS and CDR2 is FQNEAQ. The CDR3 reads CASSRWRNIRETEAFF. Written as DNA, the CDR3 is TGTGCCAGCAGCCGGTGGAGGAACATCCGGGAGACTGAAGCTTTCTTT.

The chain is built from TRBV18 and TRBJ2-5; the match to TRBD1 covers 10 bases. The CDR3 has 14 amino acids. CDR1 is KGHSH and CDR2 is LQKENI in the germline V gene. Unmatched junction bases numbered 5, after V lost 0 bases and J lost 10 bases. The CDR3 DNA reads TGTGCCAGCTCACCACCGGGACAGGGGTTCATCCAGTACTTC. Protein sequence: CASSPPGQGFIQYF.

Many counts were recorded for this clonotype. The chain joins TRBV12-3 or TRBV12-4 to TRBJ1-5, with D perhaps matching TRBD1 (5 bases). The CDR3 loop spans 15 amino acids. V dropped 6 bases and J dropped 3 bases, with 15 bases sitting between them. CDR3 in amino acids: CASSRPGVPNQPQHF. In DNA, the CDR3 is TGTGCCAGCAGCCGACCGGGGGTCCCCAATCAGCCCCAGCATTTT.

This clonotype was recorded at least ten times. The rearrangement joins TRBV12-3 or TRBV12-4 to TRBJ2-3, with 8 bases lining up with TRBD1. This CDR3 region has 12 residues. Trimming cost V 8 bases and J 4 bases; bases outside gene matches: 2. Here the CDR3 DNA reads TGTGCCAGCGGGACAGGCGCAGATACGCAGTATTTT. Its translation: CASGTGADTQYF.

This clonotype came up many times. CDR3 protein: CASSWQGDASGANVLTF. The CDR3 DNA follows: TGTGCCAGCAGTTGGCAGGGGGATGCCTCTGGGGCCAACGTCCTGACTTTC. This sequence joins TRBV28 and TRBJ2-6, with 7 nucleotides matching TRBD1. The trim removed 4 bases at V and 0 bases at J, leaving 6 bases unmatched. The CDR3 sequence is 17 residues long. Germline V lookup: CDR1 MDHEN, CDR2 SYDVKM.

This clonotype has a count of ten or more. The chain employs TRBV29-1 and TRBJ1-1, with D perhaps matching TRBD1 (5 bases). Germline CDR1 and CDR2: SQVTM and ANQGSEA. V lost 1 base and J 10 bases, leaving 19 bases between the germline ends. This CDR3 region has 14 residues. The CDR3 sequence is CSVEVERDASGAFF. Here the CDR3 DNA reads TGCAGCGTTGAAGTTGAAAGGGACGCTTCTGGAGCTTTCTTT. The full variable domain, completed using reference TRBV29-1 and TRBJ1-1, is SAVISQKPSRDICQRGTSLTIQCQVDSQVTMMFWYRQQPGQSLTLIATANQGSEATYESGFVIDKFPISRPNLTFSTLTVSNMSPEDSSIYLCSVEVERDASGAFFGQGTRLTVV.

This clonotype has ten or more counts. The chain joins TRBV2 to TRBJ2-7, with D tentatively TRBD2 (6 bases). CDR3 length: 13 amino acids. The V gene lost 4 bases and the J gene lost 5 bases, with 12 bases spanning the gap. Germline loops: CDR1 SNHLY, CDR2 FYNNEI. CDR3 in DNA: TGTGCCAGCAGTGTAAATGGAGGGGACGAGCAGTACTTC. Protein sequence: CASSVNGGDEQYF.

This clonotype has ten or more counts. The chain couples TRBV3-1 to TRBJ2-1, with D possibly matching TRBD1 (5 bases). Germline-derived CDR1 and CDR2 are LGHDT and YNNKEL (reference sequence). This CDR3 is 16 amino acids long. Trimming shortened V by 1 base and J by 0 bases, and 10 bases separated the two germline ends. CDR3 sequence reads: CASSQALGDSYNEQFF. The CDR3 region has the DNA TGTGCCAGCAGCCAAGCTCTAGGGGACTCCTACAATGAGCAGTTCTTC.

This clonotype was counted ten times or more. V and J are TRBV6-4 and TRBJ2-7, with D possibly called TRBD1 or TRBD2 (5 bases each). The CDR3 has 14 residues. Trimming pared 6 bases from V and 1 base from J, leaving 13 bases between. The V gene's germline CDR1 is MRHNA and CDR2 SNTAGT. DNA of the CDR3: TGTGCCAGCAGAGAGGGACGGATATCCTACGAGCAGTACTTC. Translation gives CASREGRISYEQYF.

This clonotype was detected many times. The chain has TRBV20-1 and TRBJ2-1; 12 bases fit TRBD2. Germline V lookup: CDR1 DFQATT, CDR2 SNEGSKA (reference sequence). The trim removed 0 bases at V and 8 bases at J, leaving 8 bases unmatched. The CDR3 contains 16 residues. The CDR3 spells CSARDLRLAGGHEQFF. CDR3 coding DNA: TGCAGTGCTAGAGATCTTCGGCTAGCGGGGGGGCATGAGCAGTTCTTC.

In this sample, this clonotype turned up many times. This chain connects TRBV3-1 to TRBJ1-5; no definite D call. This CDR3 region has 13 residues. The V gene lost 5 bases and the J gene lost 0 bases, with 5 bases spanning the gap. Germline V gene lookup returns CDR1 LGHDT and CDR2 YNNKEL (reference sequence). The CDR3 DNA sequence: TGTGCCAGCAGCTTTTATAGCAATCAGCCCCAGCATTTT. Translation: CASSFYSNQPQHF.

This clonotype occurred many times. The gene calls are TRBV29-1 and TRBJ2-1; TRBD2 might be the D (5 bases). The length of the CDR3 is 13 residues. From germline, CDR1 is SQVTM and CDR2 ANQGSEA. V was shortened by 4 bases and J by 2 bases, with 9 bases between the two germline ends. CDR3: CSVATGTYNEQFF. In DNA, the CDR3 is TGCAGCGTTGCAACCGGGACCTACAATGAGCAGTTCTTC.

This clonotype was observed many times. The chain links TRBV10-3 to TRBJ1-5; D may be TRBD1 (5 bases). The CDR3 sequence is 14 residues long. V was shortened by 7 bases and J by 0 bases, with 10 bases between the two germline ends. CDR1 is ENHRY, CDR2 SYGVKD, per germline. CDR3: CAIKDNYSNQPQHF. CDR3 in DNA: TGTGCCATCAAGGACAATTATAGCAATCAGCCCCAGCATTTT.

At least ten counts were recorded for this clonotype. The V call is TRBV7-9, the J call TRBJ2-4; D not resolved. Germline V lookup: CDR1 SEHNR, CDR2 FQNEAQ (reference sequence). The CDR3 loop spans 14 amino acids. V lost 3 bases to trimming and J lost 3 bases, with 9 bases between them. CDR3 sequence reads: CASSLASVKNIQYF. As DNA, the CDR3 is TGTGCCAGCAGCTTGGCCTCCGTCAAAAACATTCAGTACTTC.

This clonotype was observed a handful of times. One base away lies a much larger clone, so this may be a sequencing read error. The rearrangement joins TRBV7-2 to TRBJ2-1; D possibly corresponds to TRBD1 (6 bases). The CDR3 runs to 12 residues. Trimming took off 4 bases at V and 16 bases at J, with 17 bases between the two ends. The germline gives CDR1 SGHTA, CDR2 FQGNSA. In nucleotides, the CDR3 is TGTGCCAGCAGCTCCGGGGACATGCGGCTATTCTTC. Translated: CASSSGDMRLFF.

A few counts support this clonotype. The chain couples TRBV3-1 to TRBJ2-2; D might be TRBD1 (6 bases). The CDR3 extends over 13 amino acids. Germline V lookup: CDR1 LGHDT, CDR2 YNNKEL (reference sequence). Trimming took 6 bases from V and 3 from J, leaving 8 bases between them. The CDR3 nucleotides read TGTGCCAGCAGTCGACAGGACACCGGGGAGCTGTTTTTT. The encoded protein is CASSRQDTGELFF.

Concerning this clonotype: Since a much larger clone is just one base distant, this may be a read error. The chain carries TRBV20-1 and TRBJ2-3; the D gene is possibly TRBD1 (6 bases). The V gene lost 0 bases and the J gene lost 5 bases, with 15 bases spanning the gap. Germline CDR1 is DFQATT and CDR2 is SNEGSKA (reference sequence). CDR3 length equals 15 residues. The CDR3: CSARDWNRVEDTQYF. The CDR3 DNA is TGCAGTGCTAGAGATTGGAACAGGGTGGAAGATACGCAGTATTTT.

This clonotype was found many times. CDR3 nucleotide sequence: TGCAGTGGTTCGATGGGGGGGAGCTCCTATAATTCACCCCTCCACTTT. It specifies CSGSMGGSSYNSPLHF. The chain combines TRBV20-1 with TRBJ1-6, with D possibly being TRBD1 (5 bases). The CDR3 loop spans 16 amino acids. The germline gives CDR1 DFQATT, CDR2 SNEGSKA (reference sequence). The V gene lost 7 bases and the J gene lost 0 bases, with 16 bases spanning the gap.

There are a few counts of this clonotype. J is TRBJ2-7 and V is TRBV7-8; 7 bases match TRBD1. The CDR3 runs to 15 residues. With 1 base clipped from V and 0 bases from J, the junction kept 3 bases outside the gene matches. From germline, CDR1 is SGHVS and CDR2 FQNEAQ. CDR3 nucleotide sequence: TGTGCCAGCAGCTTAGAAGGGACAGACTCCTACGAGCAGTACTTC. This translates into CASSLEGTDSYEQYF. Based on the CDR3 plus reference TRBV7-8 and TRBJ2-7, the full variable domain is GAGVSQSPRYKVAKRGQDVALRCDPISGHVSLFWYQQALGQGPEFLTYFQNEAQLDKSGLPSDRFFAERPEGSVSTLKIQRTQQEDSAVYLCASSLEGTDSYEQYFGPGTRLTVT.

This clonotype showed up many times. The chain employs TRBV5-1 and TRBJ2-3; no reliable D call. The germline V and J ends were trimmed by 7 bases and 1 base, with 22 bases remaining between them. In germline, CDR1 is SGHRS, CDR2 YFSETQ. This CDR3 has 17 residues. CDR3 loop: CASRVPILTSGTDTQYF. CDR3 nucleotides: TGCGCCAGCCGAGTCCCAATACTAACGAGTGGCACAGATACGCAGTATTTT.